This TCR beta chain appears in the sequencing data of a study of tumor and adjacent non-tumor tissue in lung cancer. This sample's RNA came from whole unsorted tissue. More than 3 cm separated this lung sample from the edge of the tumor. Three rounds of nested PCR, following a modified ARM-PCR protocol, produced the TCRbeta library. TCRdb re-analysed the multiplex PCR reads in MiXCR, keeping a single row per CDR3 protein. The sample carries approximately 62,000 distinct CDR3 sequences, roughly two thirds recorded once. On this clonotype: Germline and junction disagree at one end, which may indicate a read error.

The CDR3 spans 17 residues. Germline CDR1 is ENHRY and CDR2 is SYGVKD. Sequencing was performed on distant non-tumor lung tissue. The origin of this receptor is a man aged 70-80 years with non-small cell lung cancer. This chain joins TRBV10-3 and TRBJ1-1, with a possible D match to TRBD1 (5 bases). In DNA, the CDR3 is TGTGACATCAGTGAGCGGTTCGGGGACTTGCCGGGGACTGAAGCTTTCTTT. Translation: CDISERFGDLPGTEAFF.